Presented here are 17 T cell receptor beta chains from one specimen sequenced in a study of OX40 agonist ivuxolimab in advanced cancers. The protocol used for the library was the immunoSEQ multiplex PCR assay. TCRdb carries this immuneACCESS record with in-frame sequences only. Its versions omit some clonotypes, under half of them owing to an unresolved V gene in the studies checked, with the rest unexplained. The sample data list some 83,000 clones, and about 89% of these were observed just once. In total, the top ten clones hold 0.76% of the sample. The sample here was CD4+ or CD8+ T cells sorted from blood, taken in a trial of the OX40 agonist ivuxolimab. These receptors originate from an adult with an advanced solid tumor such as melanoma, head and neck, liver or kidney cancer.

The chain carries TRBV19 and TRBJ1-6; no reliable D call. The CDR3 spans 11 residues. Trimming cost V 1 base and J 17 bases, with 9 bases left between them. Per germline, CDR1 LNHDA and CDR2 SQIVND (reference sequence). Here the CDR3 DNA reads TGTGCCAGTAGTATAGGCGGTATGATCCACTTT. This translates into CASSIGGMIHF.

The J gene is TRBJ1-2, the V gene TRBV13; no reliable D call. The length of the CDR3 is 13 residues. V was cut by 8 bases and J by 4 bases, with 14 bases left in between. CDR1 and CDR2 (germline): PRHDT, FYEKMQ (reference sequence). The CDR3 sequence is CASRQAVSYGYTF. The CDR3, as DNA: TGTGCCAGCCGGCAGGCAGTGAGCTATGGCTACACCTTC.

The chain is built from TRBV28 and TRBJ2-6; 9 bases match TRBD2. The V gene's germline CDR1 is MDHEN and CDR2 SYDVKM. V lost 6 bases and J lost 2; bases outside the gene matches: 5. CDR3 length: 16 residues. DNA of the CDR3: TGTGCCAGCAGCCAAGCGGGGGGAGCTGGGGCCAACGTCCTGACTTTC. Its translation is CASSQAGGAGANVLTF.

This clone occurred once. This rearrangement joins TRBV27 to TRBJ2-3; D uncertain. The germline CDR1 and CDR2 sequences are MNHEY and SMNVEV (reference sequence). CDR3 length: 12 residues. Trimming stripped 5 bases from V and 11 bases from J, with 14 bases between. In DNA form, the CDR3 reads TGTGCCAGCAGTACCGTCGGGTCTTTGCAGTATTTT. It translates to CASSTVGSLQYF.

V and J are TRBV4-1 and TRBJ1-6; D call uncertain. The CDR3 covers 15 residues. Germline CDR1 reads MGHRA; CDR2 reads YSYEKL. Trimming stripped 0 bases from V and 3 bases from J, with 6 bases between. In DNA form, the CDR3 reads TGCGCCAGCAGCCAAGACAGGAACTATAATTCACCCCTCCACTTT. This gives the protein CASSQDRNYNSPLHF.

V and J are TRBV23-1 and TRBJ2-7; 7 nucleotides match TRBD2. TRBV23-1 is annotated as an ORF whose role is uncertain. The J segment lost 3 bases and the V segment lost 6 bases, leaving 35 bases of the junction unmatched. The CDR3 sequence is 23 residues long. DNA for the CDR3: TGCGCCAGCAGGGGCAGCGGGAAGAGAAAGCGGATGGGACTCTTTGGGGTTGACTACGAGCAGTACTTC. The encoded protein is CASRGSGKRKRMGLFGVDYEQYF.

The chain links TRBV18 to TRBJ2-3; no reliable D call. Trimming cost V 4 bases and J 4 bases, with 9 bases left between them. CDR3 size: 13 residues. Looked up from germline, CDR1 is KGHSH and CDR2 is LQKENI. For the CDR3, the DNA is TGTGCCAGCTCACGAGATGGCGCAGATACGCAGTATTTT. It yields the protein CASSRDGADTQYF. The entire variable domain, with the rest obtained from reference TRBV18 and TRBJ2-3, is as follows: NAGVMQNPRHLVRRRGQEARLRCSPMKGHSHVYWYRQLPEEGLKFMVYLQKENIIDESGMPKERFSAEFPKEGPSILRIQQVVRGDSAAYFCASSRDGADTQYFGPGTRLTVL.

The J gene is TRBJ2-7, the V gene TRBV6-1; TRBD2 matches 10 bases. The CDR3 totals 14 residues. The germline CDR1 and CDR2 sequences are MNHNS and SASEGT. The ends lost 6 bases at V and 2 bases at J; junction bases unmatched: 4. The CDR3 is CASRPSGGAYEQYF. The CDR3 nucleotides read TGTGCCAGCAGACCTAGCGGGGGAGCCTACGAGCAGTACTTC.

The rearrangement links TRBV30 to TRBJ1-4; TRBD1 might be the D (6 bases). The CDR3 loop spans 14 amino acids. The ends were cut back, 2 bases at V and 7 bases at J, with 14 bases in the middle. Germline V gene lookup returns CDR1 GTSNPN and CDR2 SVGIG (reference sequence). This chain's CDR3 is CAWSYTGIGEKLFF. Written as DNA, the CDR3 is TGTGCCTGGAGTTATACAGGGATAGGTGAAAAACTGTTTTTT.

The chain couples TRBV28 to TRBJ2-1; TRBD1 matches at 8 bases. V lost 7 bases, J lost 5 bases, and 7 bases stayed unmatched. CDR1 and CDR2 from the germline V gene are MDHEN and SYDVKM. The CDR3 consists of 14 residues. The DNA of the CDR3 is TGTGCCAGCACTTCTGGGACAGGTGACAATGAGCAGTTCTTC. This translates into CASTSGTGDNEQFF.

V and J are TRBV9 and TRBJ1-6; TRBD1 might be the D (6 bases). V was cut by 4 bases and J by 7 bases, with 15 bases left in between. CDR1 and CDR2 (germline): SGDLS, YYNGEE. The CDR3 is made up of 15 amino acids. The CDR3 sequence is CASSHTGHLNSPLHF. The CDR3 region has the DNA TGTGCCAGCAGCCATACGGGACATCTCAATTCACCCCTCCACTTT.

The chain is built from TRBV5-1 and TRBJ2-7; 7 bases are a match to TRBD1. CDR1 SGHRS and CDR2 YFSETQ come from the germline V gene. V was pared by 4 bases and J by 3 bases, with 10 bases of the junction left unmatched. The CDR3 runs to 15 residues. The DNA for the CDR3 is TGCGCCAGCAGCACCGGACCGGGACAGTACTACGAGCAGTACTTC. It specifies CASSTGPGQYYEQYF.

The CDR3 DNA sequence: TGCGCCAGCAGCTTTATTGGGGGGCCTCCTAGCACAGATACGCAGTATTTT. Protein sequence: CASSFIGGPPSTDTQYF. The chain employs TRBV5-1 and TRBJ2-3; D is perhaps TRBD1 or TRBD2 (6 bases each). The germline gives CDR1 SGHRS, CDR2 YFSETQ. The CDR3 runs to 17 residues. Trimming shortened V by 2 bases and J by 0 bases, and 16 bases separated the two germline ends.

This chain links TRBV5-1 with TRBJ1-1; 8 bases align to TRBD1. The V gene's germline CDR1 is SGHRS and CDR2 YFSETQ. This CDR3 comprises 15 residues. J gave up 10 bases and V 4 bases, and 15 bases lay outside the gene matches. CDR3 amino acids: CASSNGQGISGGAFF. CDR3 bases: TGCGCCAGCAGCAACGGACAGGGAATCTCCGGGGGAGCTTTCTTT.

This CDR3 is CASSPREGWRGYTF. DNA of the CDR3: TGTGCCAGCAGCCCCAGGGAGGGTTGGAGAGGCTACACCTTC. The V call is TRBV27, the J call TRBJ1-2; TRBD1 might be the D (5 bases). V lost 6 bases and J lost 8, with 19 bases in between. This CDR3 is 14 amino acids long. Germline CDR1 reads MNHEY; CDR2 reads SMNVEV (reference sequence).

A single count supports this clone. The J gene is TRBJ2-5, the V gene TRBV7-2; TRBD2 aligns across 13 bases. Germline CDR1 is SGHTA and CDR2 is FQGNSA. The CDR3 totals 17 residues. Germline trimming cut 5 bases from V and 2 bases from J; bases unmatched to any gene: 8. CDR3 DNA: TGTGCCAGCAGCCCTAACCCGGGACTAGCGGGGCAAGAGACCCAGTACTTC. Protein sequence: CASSPNPGLAGQETQYF.

V and J are TRBV6-5 and TRBJ2-3; D uncertain. CDR3 length equals 13 residues. Germline CDR1 MNHEY, CDR2 SVGAGI. V lost 7 bases and J lost 2, with 10 bases in between. CDR3 protein: CASNAEDTDTQYF. CDR3 nucleotides: TGTGCCAGCAATGCCGAGGACACAGATACGCAGTATTTT.